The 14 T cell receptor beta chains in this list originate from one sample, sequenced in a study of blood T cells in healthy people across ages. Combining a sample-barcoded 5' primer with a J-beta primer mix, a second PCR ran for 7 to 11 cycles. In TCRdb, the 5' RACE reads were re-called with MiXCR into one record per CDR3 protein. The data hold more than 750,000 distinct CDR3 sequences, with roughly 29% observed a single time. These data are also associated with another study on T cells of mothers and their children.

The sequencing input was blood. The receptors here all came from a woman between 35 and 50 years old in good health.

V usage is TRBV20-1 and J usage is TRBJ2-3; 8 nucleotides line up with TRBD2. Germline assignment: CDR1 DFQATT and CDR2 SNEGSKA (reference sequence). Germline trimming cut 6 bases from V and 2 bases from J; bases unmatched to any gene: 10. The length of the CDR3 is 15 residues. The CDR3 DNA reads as TGCAGTGCCAGCGGAGCGGGGGTTAACACAGATACGCAGTATTTT. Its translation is CSASGAGVNTDTQYF.

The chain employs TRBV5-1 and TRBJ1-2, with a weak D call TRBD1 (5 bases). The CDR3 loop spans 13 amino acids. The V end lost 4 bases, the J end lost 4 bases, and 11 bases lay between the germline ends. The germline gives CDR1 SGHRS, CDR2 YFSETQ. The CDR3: CASSLLDTYGYTF. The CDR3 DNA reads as TGCGCCAGCAGCCTCCTGGACACCTATGGCTACACCTTC.

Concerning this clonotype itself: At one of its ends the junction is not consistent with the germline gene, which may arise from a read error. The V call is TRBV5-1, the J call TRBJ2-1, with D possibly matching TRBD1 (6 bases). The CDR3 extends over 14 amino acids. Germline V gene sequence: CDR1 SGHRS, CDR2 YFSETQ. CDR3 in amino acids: CAGSLGRGGNEQFF. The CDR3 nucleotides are TGCGCCGGCAGCCTTGGTAGAGGGGGCAATGAGCAGTTCTTC.

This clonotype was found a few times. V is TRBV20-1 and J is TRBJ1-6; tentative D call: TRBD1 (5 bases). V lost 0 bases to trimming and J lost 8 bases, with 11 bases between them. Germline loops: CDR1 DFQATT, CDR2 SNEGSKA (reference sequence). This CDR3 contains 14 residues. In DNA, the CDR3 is TGCAGTGCTAGAGAGCGGGGCGCGGATTCACCCCTCCACTTT. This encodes CSARERGADSPLHF.

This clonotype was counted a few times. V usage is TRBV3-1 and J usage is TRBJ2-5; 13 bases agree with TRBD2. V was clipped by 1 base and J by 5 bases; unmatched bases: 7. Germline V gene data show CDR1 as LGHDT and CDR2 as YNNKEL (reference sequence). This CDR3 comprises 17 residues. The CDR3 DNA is TGTGCCAGCAGCCAAGGAGGACTAGCGGGGGCCGGGGAGACCCAGTACTTC. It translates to CASSQGGLAGAGETQYF.

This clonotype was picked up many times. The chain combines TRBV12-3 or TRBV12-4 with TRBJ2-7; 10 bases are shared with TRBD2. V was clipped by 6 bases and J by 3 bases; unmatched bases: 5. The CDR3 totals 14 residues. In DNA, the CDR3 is TGTGCCAGCAGCGCTAGCGGGGGTCACTACGAGCAGTACTTC. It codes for CASSASGGHYEQYF.

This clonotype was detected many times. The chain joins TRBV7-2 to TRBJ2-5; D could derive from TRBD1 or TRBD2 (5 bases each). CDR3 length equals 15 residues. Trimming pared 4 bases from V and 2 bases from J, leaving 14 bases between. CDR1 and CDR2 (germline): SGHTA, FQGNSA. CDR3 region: CASSSVRGPQETQYF. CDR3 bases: TGTGCCAGCAGCTCCGTTCGGGGACCTCAAGAGACCCAGTACTTC.

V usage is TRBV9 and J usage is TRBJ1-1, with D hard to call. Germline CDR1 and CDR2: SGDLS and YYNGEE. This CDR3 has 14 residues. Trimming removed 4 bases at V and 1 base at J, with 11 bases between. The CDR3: CASSPLRTNTEAFF. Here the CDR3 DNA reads TGTGCCAGCAGCCCCCTCCGGACGAACACTGAAGCTTTCTTT.

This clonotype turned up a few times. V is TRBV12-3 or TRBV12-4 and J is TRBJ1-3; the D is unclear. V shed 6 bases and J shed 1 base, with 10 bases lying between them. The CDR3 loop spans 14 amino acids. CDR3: CASREDVSGNTIYF. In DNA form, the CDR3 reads TGTGCCAGCAGGGAGGATGTTTCTGGAAACACCATATATTTT.

This CDR3 is CASRLMNSRYGYTF. The DNA of the CDR3 is TGTGCCAGCAGGTTAATGAACAGCCGCTATGGCTACACCTTC. The V call is TRBV28, the J call TRBJ1-2; D remains ambiguous. V lost 6 bases to trimming and J lost 4 bases, with 15 bases between them. This CDR3 contains 14 residues. Germline values: CDR1 MDHEN, CDR2 SYDVKM.

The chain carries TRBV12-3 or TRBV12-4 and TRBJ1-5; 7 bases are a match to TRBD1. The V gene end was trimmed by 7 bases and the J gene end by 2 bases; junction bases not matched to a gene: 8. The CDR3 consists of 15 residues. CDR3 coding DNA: TGTGCCAGCAACTACCAGGGGGTAGGCAATCAGCCCCAGCATTTT. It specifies CASNYQGVGNQPQHF.

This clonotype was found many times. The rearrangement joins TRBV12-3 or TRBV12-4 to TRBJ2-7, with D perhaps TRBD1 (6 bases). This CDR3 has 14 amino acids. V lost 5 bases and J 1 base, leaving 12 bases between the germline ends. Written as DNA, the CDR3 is TGTGCCAGCAGTCTACAGGGTCTGTCCTACGAGCAGTACTTC. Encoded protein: CASSLQGLSYEQYF.

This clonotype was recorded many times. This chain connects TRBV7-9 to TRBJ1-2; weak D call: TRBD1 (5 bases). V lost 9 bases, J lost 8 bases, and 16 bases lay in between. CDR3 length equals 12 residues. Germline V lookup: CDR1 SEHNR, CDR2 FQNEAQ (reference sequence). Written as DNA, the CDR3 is TGTGCCAGTAGCCCACAGGCGGACGGCTACACCTTC. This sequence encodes CASSPQADGYTF. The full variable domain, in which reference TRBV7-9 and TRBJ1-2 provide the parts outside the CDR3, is DTGVSQNPRHKITKRGQNVTFRCDPISEHNRLYWYRQTLGQGPEFLTYFQNEAQLEKSRLLSDRFSAERPKGSFSTLEIQRTEQGDSAMYLCASSPQADGYTFGSGTRLTVV.

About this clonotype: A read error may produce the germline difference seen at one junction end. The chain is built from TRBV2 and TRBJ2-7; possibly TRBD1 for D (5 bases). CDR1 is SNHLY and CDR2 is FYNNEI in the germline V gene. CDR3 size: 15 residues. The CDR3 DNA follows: TGTGCCGGCAGTGAAGATAAGGGGCCCTACTACGAGCAGTACTTC. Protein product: CAGSEDKGPYYEQYF.